Described below is a single T cell receptor (beta chain) sequence and its context. No antigen is known for it. Clones were sequenced by immunoSEQ multiplex PCR, and TCRdb holds only the in-frame ones, with some missing. The sample yields under 60,000 clones, around 86% seen once. These data originate in a study of T cells in localized non-small cell lung cancer. Overall study findings and caveats: Of the top 100 tumor clones, median around 55 were in adjacent lung, some 29 among its top 100.

Germline V lookup: CDR1 SGHRS, CDR2 YFSETQ. The junction had 5 bases not matched to a gene; V was cut back by 2 bases and J by 3 bases. The CDR3 is 15 amino acids. This specimen consisted of peripheral blood, obtained before any cancer treatment. This receptor was identified in a male donor aged 60 or older with stage III squamous cell lung carcinoma. This sequence joins TRBV5-1 and TRBJ2-1; TRBD1 agrees at 7 bases. The DNA of the CDR3 is TGCGCCAGCAGCTTCTCCGGGACAGACTACAATGAGCAGTTCTTC. Amino acid sequence: CASSFSGTDYNEQFF.